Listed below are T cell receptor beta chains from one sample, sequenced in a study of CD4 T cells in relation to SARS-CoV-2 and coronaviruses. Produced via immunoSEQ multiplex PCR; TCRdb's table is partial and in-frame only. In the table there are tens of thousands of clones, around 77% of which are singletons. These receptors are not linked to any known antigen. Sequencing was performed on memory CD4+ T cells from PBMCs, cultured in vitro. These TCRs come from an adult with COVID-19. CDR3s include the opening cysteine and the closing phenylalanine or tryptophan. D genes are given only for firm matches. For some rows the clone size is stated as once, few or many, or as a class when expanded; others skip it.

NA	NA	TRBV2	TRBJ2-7	TGTGCCAGCAGTTTTTACAACGAGCAGTACTTC	CASSFYNEQYF
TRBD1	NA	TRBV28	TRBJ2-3	TGTGCCAGCAGGGCCGGGACAGGGATGGCGGATACGCAGTATTTT	CASRAGTGMADTQYF
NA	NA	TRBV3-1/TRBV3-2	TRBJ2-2	TGTGCCATCGGAGGGCTTAACACCGGGGAGCTGTTTTTT	CAIGGLNTGELFF
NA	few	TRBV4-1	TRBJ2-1	TGCGCCAGCAGCCTCCCGAGGGGGTTGCAGTTCTTC	CASSLPRGLQFF
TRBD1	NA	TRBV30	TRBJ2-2	TGTGCCTGGAGTTACTCGGGACAGGGTTTTTTCGGGGAGCTGTTTTTT	CAWSYSGQGFFGELFF
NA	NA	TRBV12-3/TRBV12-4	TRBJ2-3	TGTGCCAGCAGTCAACGTTATACGCAGTATTTT	CASSQRYTQYF
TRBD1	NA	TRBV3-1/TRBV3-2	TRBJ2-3	TGTGCCAGCAGCCAAGTTCAGAGGACAGGGGGCGCAGATACGCAGTATTTT	CASSQVQRTGGADTQYF
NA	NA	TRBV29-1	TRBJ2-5	TGCAGCGCACGGAAAGATAGGGAGACCCAGTACTTC	CSARKDRETQYF
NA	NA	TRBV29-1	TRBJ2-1	TGCAGCGTTGAAGGGGGTAGCGGCACTCGAGGGTATGAGCAGTTCTTC	CSVEGGSGTRGYEQFF
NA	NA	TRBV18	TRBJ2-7	TGTGCCAGCTCATTATACGGGCCCCGGGACGAGCAGTACTTC	CASSLYGPRDEQYF
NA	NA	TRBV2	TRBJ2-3	TGTGCCAGCAGTGACGGGCAGTCAGATACGCAGTATTTT	CASSDGQSDTQYF
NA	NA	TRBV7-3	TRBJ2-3	TGTGCCAGCAGCTTAGGGGTAGCCATTAGCACAGATACGCAGTATTTT	CASSLGVAISTDTQYF
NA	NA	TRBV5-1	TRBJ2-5	TGCGCCAGCAGCACCGGGACACGGAGCCAAGAGACCCAGTACTTC	CASSTGTRSQETQYF
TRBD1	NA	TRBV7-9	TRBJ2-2	TGTGCCAGCAGCTTATTTGGACAGGTGGGGACCGGGGAGCTGTTTTTT	CASSLFGQVGTGELFF
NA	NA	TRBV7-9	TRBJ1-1	TGTGCCAGCAGCCGTCAGGGGTGGACTGAAGCTTTCTTT	CASSRQGWTEAFF
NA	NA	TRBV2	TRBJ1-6	TGTGCCAGCAAGGCTGGGGTGGGCGCCTATAATTCACCCCTCCACTTT	CASKAGVGAYNSPLHF
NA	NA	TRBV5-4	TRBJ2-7	TGTGCCAGCAGCTTGGAAGTGGGTTCCCGCGGAGGCTCCTACGAGCAGTACTTC	CASSLEVGSRGGSYEQYF
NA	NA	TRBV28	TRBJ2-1	TGTGCCAGCACCGCACTGGGTCACAGCAATGAGCAGTTCTTC	CASTALGHSNEQFF
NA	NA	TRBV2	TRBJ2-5	TGTGCCAGCAGTGGAGAGGGGGAGACCCAGTACTTC	CASSGEGETQYF
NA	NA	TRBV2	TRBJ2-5	TGTGCCAGCAGACGGTTACAAGAGACCCAGTACTTC	CASRRLQETQYF
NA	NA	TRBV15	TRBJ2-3	TGTGCCACCAGCAGAGCCTACACAGATACGCAGTATTTT	CATSRAYTDTQYF
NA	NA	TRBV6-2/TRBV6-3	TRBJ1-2	TGTGCCAGCAGTTACTCCGGGACACACTATGGCTACACCTTC	CASSYSGTHYGYTF
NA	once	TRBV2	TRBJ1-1	TGTGCCAGCAGTGAAGCGCTTCGAAAGTCGGGACGCAGGAACACTGAAGCTTTCTTT	CASSEALRKSGRRNTEAFF
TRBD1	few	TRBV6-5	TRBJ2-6	TGTGCCAGCAGTTCAGGGGGTTCTGGGGCCAACGTCCTGACTTTC	CASSSGGSGANVLTF
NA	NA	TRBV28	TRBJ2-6	TGTGCCACCCAGGTTGGGGGCCTTCGGGCCAACGTCCTGACTTTC	CATQVGGLRANVLTF
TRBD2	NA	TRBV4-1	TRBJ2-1	TGCGCCAGCAGCCAGTCTGGACTAGCGGGCAATGAGCAGTTCTTC	CASSQSGLAGNEQFF
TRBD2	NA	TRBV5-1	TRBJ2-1	TGCGCCAGCAGCTTGGTTAGCGGGAGGGCCCATGAGCAGTTCTTC	CASSLVSGRAHEQFF
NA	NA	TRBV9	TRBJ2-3	TGTGCCAGCAGCGTAAGTAGGGGAGCGGCAGATACGCAGTATTTT	CASSVSRGAADTQYF
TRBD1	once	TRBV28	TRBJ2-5	TGTGCCAGCAATGCGGACAGGGGGCTCGAAGAGACCCAGTACTTC	CASNADRGLEETQYF
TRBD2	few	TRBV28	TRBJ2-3	TGTGCCAGCAGCAGCCGGACTAGCGGGAGAGTTACAGATACGCAGTATTTT	CASSSRTSGRVTDTQYF
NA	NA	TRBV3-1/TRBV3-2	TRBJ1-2	TGTGCCAGCAGCTTGCGGGACACCGTAGGCTACACCTTC	CASSLRDTVGYTF
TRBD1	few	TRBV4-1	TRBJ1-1	TGCGCCAGCAGCCCAGGGACAGGGGTTAATGAAGCTTTCTTT	CASSPGTGVNEAFF
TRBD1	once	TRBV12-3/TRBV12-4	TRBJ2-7	TGTGCCAGCAGTCCTCAACCCCGGGACAGGGAGGACTTC	CASSPQPRDREDF
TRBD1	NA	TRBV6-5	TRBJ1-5	TGTGCCAGCGAGTACGGCAGGGGGCGATATCAGCCCCAGCATTTT	CASEYGRGRYQPQHF
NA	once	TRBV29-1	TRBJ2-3	TGCAGCGTTGGAGGTGGGAGAGATACGCAGTATTTT	CSVGGGRDTQYF
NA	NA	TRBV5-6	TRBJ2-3	TGTGCCAGCAGCAAACAGGGTACAGATACGCAGTATTTT	CASSKQGTDTQYF
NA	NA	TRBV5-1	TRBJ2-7	TGCGCCAGCAGCTTAAACGGTGATAGCGGCACAGAGCAGTACTTC	CASSLNGDSGTEQYF
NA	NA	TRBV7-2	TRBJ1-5	TGTGCCAGCAGCTTAGATAGGGATCAGCCCCAGCATTTT	CASSLDRDQPQHF
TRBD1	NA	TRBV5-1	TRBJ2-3	TGCGCCAGCAGCTACACGACAGGGGGGCTCGCAGATACGCAGTATTTT	CASSYTTGGLADTQYF
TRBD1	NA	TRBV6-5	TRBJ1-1	TGTGCCAGCAAATTTAAGGGGGCCGTCCTCACTGAAGCTTTCTTT	CASKFKGAVLTEAFF
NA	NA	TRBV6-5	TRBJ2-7	TGTGCCAGCACCCAGGGGAGCTCCTACGAGCAGTACTTC	CASTQGSSYEQYF
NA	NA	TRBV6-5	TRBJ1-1	TGTGCCAGCAGTTACGCGAGGGTTCTGGGAGTAACTGAAGCTTTCTTT	CASSYARVLGVTEAFF
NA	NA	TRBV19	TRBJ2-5	TGTGCCAGTAGTCCGACTACATCCCAAGAGACCCAGTACTTC	CASSPTTSQETQYF
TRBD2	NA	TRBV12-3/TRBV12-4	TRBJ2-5	TGTGCCAGCAGTCTAGCGGCTCAAGAGACCCAGTACTTC	CASSLAAQETQYF
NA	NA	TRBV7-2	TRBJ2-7	TGTGCCAGCAGCTTACACGGGGCCGGCGAGCAGTACTTC	CASSLHGAGEQYF
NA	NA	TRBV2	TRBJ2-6	TGTGCCAGCAGCACCCGGGGGGCGCATGGGGCCAACGTCCTGACTTTC	CASSTRGAHGANVLTF
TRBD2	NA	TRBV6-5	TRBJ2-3	TGTGCCAGCAGCCGGACTAGATACCCGGATACGCAGTATTTT	CASSRTRYPDTQYF
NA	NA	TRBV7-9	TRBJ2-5	TGTGCCAGCAGCTTAGTAGTAGGGCTAAACCAAGAGACCCAGTACTTC	CASSLVVGLNQETQYF
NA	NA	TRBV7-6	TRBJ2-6	TGTGCCAGCAGCTTAGGTCCGGGTTCCTCTGGGGCCAACGTCCTGACTTTC	CASSLGPGSSGANVLTF
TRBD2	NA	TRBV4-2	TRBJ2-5	TGTGCCAGCAGCCCAACAGAACTAGCGGGGCGGGAGACCCAGTACTTC	CASSPTELAGRETQYF
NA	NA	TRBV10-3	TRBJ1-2	TGTGCCATCAGTGCGGGCTGGGATGATGGCTACACCTTC	CAISAGWDDGYTF